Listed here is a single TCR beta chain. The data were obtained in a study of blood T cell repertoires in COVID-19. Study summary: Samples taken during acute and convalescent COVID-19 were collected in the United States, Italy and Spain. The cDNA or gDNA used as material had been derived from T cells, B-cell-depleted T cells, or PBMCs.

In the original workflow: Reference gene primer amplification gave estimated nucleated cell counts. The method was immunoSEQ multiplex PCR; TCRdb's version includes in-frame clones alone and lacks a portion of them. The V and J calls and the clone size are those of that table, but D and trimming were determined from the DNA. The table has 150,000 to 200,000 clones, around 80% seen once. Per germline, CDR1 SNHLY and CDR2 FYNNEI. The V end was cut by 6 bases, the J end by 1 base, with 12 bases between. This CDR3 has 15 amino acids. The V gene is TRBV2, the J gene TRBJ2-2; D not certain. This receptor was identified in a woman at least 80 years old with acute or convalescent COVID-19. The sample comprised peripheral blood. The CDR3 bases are TGTGCCAGCAGCCCCCAGAGGCTGAACACCGGGGAGCTGTTTTTT. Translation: CASSPQRLNTGELFF.